This entry is about one TCR beta chain. Its antigen is as yet unknown. V lost 2 bases and J 2 bases, leaving 10 bases between the germline ends. The CDR3 runs to 14 residues. Germline V lookup: CDR1 LNHDA, CDR2 SQIVND (reference sequence). Only CD45RO-negative cells positively selected for CCR7 counted as naive CD8 cells, so terminally differentiated effector memory CD45RA+ cells were excluded. DNA at 200 ng, some 31,000 T cell genomes, went into sorted-subset replicate PCRs. Some clones are missing from TCRdb's copy, which holds only in-frame ones; the method was immunoSEQ multiplex PCR. This sample has about 1.9 million clones; around 93% occur once, and the top ten carry over 1.5%. These data belong to a study of shared clonotypes between healthy human individuals. General study results and limits: Tissue TCR repertoires likely differ from these blood-only repertoires. Memory subsets generally showed smaller estimated richness than naive subsets did.

The source is a man aged 18 to 29 in good health. Some clones in this sample may be carry-over from other donors' samples. This chain connects TRBV19 to TRBJ2-7; a possible D gene is TRBD2 (5 bases). The sequenced sample was naive CD8+ T cells from PBMCs. CDR3 in DNA: TGTGCCAGTAGTATAAGGACTGAAGCCTACGAGCAGTACTTC. Protein: CASSIRTEAYEQYF.